The 27 T cell receptor beta chains below come from one sample, sequenced in a study of T-cell memory formation after mild COVID-19. TCRdb reprocessed the 5' RACE reads with MiXCR, giving one entry per CDR3 protein. This sample has 540,000 or so distinct CDR3 sequences, with around 21% found just once. The sequencing input was PBMCs or a T cell subset sorted from them (not recorded which). The receptors were sampled from an adult woman who had mild COVID-19 (a few samples of this study predate the infection). Cell type and time point are not known.

This clonotype was seen more than once but under ten times. This sequence joins TRBV29-1 and TRBJ1-5, with D tentatively TRBD1 (6 bases). Germline V gene data show CDR1 as SQVTM and CDR2 as ANQGSEA. Trimming cost V 0 bases and J 12 bases, with 12 bases left between them. The CDR3 spans 12 residues. DNA for the CDR3: TGCAGCGTTGAAGATCCAGGGGACATCCAGCATTTT. It codes for CSVEDPGDIQHF.

In this sample, this clonotype turned up once. This sequence joins TRBV12-3 or TRBV12-4 and TRBJ2-6; perhaps TRBD1 as D (5 bases). V was clipped by 6 bases and J by 1 base, with 10 bases between them. The length of the CDR3 is 15 residues. CDR3 DNA sequence: TGTGCCAGCAGGTGGGCAGGGTCTGGGGCCAACGTCCTGACTTTC. Translated, it gives CASRWAGSGANVLTF.

The chain joins TRBV4-1 to TRBJ1-1; TRBD1 is a possible D gene (6 bases). The CDR3 runs 14 residues. V shed 4 bases and J shed 3 bases, with 12 bases lying between them. The V gene's germline CDR1 is MGHRA and CDR2 YSYEKL. Here the CDR3 DNA reads TGCGCCAGCAGCCTCATGAAGGGGGACACTGAAGCTTTCTTT. Translating it yields CASSLMKGDTEAFF.

There are many counts of this clonotype. The CDR3 reads CASSWGQGGYEQYF. For the CDR3, the DNA is TGTGCCAGCAGTTGGGGACAGGGCGGCTACGAGCAGTACTTC. The chain employs TRBV12-3 or TRBV12-4 and TRBJ2-7; 9 bases agree with TRBD1. This CDR3 contains 14 residues. V dropped 4 bases and J dropped 3; count of bases not matched to a gene: 4.

This clonotype was counted only a few times. The V and J genes are TRBV29-1 and TRBJ2-5, with TRBD2 matching 13 bases. Germline CDR1 SQVTM, CDR2 ANQGSEA. The CDR3 contains 15 residues. The V segment lost 6 bases and the J segment 2 bases; nucleotides outside the gene matches: 6. CDR3 region: CSVTGLAGHQETQYF. The CDR3 coding sequence is TGCAGCGTGACGGGACTAGCGGGACATCAAGAGACCCAGTACTTC.

The chain recombines TRBV27 with TRBJ2-7; D uncertain. The germline V gene has CDR1 MNHEY and CDR2 SMNVEV (reference sequence). This CDR3 contains 14 residues. The ends were cut back, 2 bases at V and 2 bases at J, with 10 bases in the middle. The CDR3 sequence: CASSLTVSTYEQYF. As DNA, the CDR3 is TGTGCCAGCAGTTTAACGGTATCCACCTACGAGCAGTACTTC.

The chain links TRBV6-5 to TRBJ2-1, with 7 nucleotides matching TRBD2. The CDR3 loop spans 17 amino acids. Germline V CDR1 and CDR2: MNHEY, SVGAGI. J lost 0 bases, V lost 6 bases, and 11 bases had no gene match. The CDR3 protein is CASSDWKSGDSYNEQFF. The CDR3 region has the DNA TGTGCCAGCAGCGACTGGAAGAGCGGGGACTCCTACAATGAGCAGTTCTTC.

This clonotype was counted only a few times. The gene calls are TRBV7-2 and TRBJ2-2; TRBD2 might be the D (5 bases). Germline lookup yields CDR1 SGHTA and CDR2 FQGNSA. V lost 1 base and J lost 0, with 9 bases in between. CDR3 size: 16 residues. The CDR3 loop is CASSLGGLTNTGELFF. For the CDR3, the DNA is TGTGCCAGCAGCTTAGGAGGACTTACGAACACCGGGGAGCTGTTTTTT.

The rearrangement joins TRBV7-8 to TRBJ2-1, with D hard to call. This CDR3 spans 13 amino acids. Germline loops: CDR1 SGHVS, CDR2 FQNEAQ. V lost 2 bases and J 10 bases, leaving 12 bases between the germline ends. CDR3 DNA sequence: TGTGCCAGCAGCTTACCGAGGCCTCGCGAGCAGTTCTTC. This codes for CASSLPRPREQFF.

This clonotype has more than one count but fewer than ten. J is TRBJ2-7 and V is TRBV3-1; 13 nucleotides align to TRBD2. The CDR3 spans 15 residues. Per germline, CDR1 LGHDT and CDR2 YNNKEL (reference sequence). V lost 8 bases and J lost 7; bases outside the gene matches: 11. CDR3 sequence reads: CASGTGLAGKNEQYF. The CDR3 DNA sequence: TGTGCCAGCGGAACGGGACTAGCGGGGAAAAATGAGCAGTACTTC.

In its sample, this clonotype was seen a few times. This chain links TRBV7-9 with TRBJ2-6, with D maybe TRBD1 (5 bases). Looked up from germline, CDR1 is SEHNR and CDR2 is FQNEAQ (reference sequence). The CDR3 runs to 17 residues. Trimming left V 0 bases short and J 0 bases short, with 9 bases between. CDR3 in amino acids: CASSLAGAPSGANVLTF. CDR3 DNA: TGTGCCAGCAGCTTAGCAGGGGCCCCCTCTGGGGCCAACGTCCTGACTTTC.

This clonotype has just a few counts. The chain combines TRBV5-1 with TRBJ2-5; D perhaps matches TRBD2 (6 bases). CDR1 and CDR2 (germline): SGHRS, YFSETQ. V was trimmed by 3 bases and J by 0 bases, leaving 12 bases between them. The CDR3 contains 15 residues. This CDR3 reads CASSSRGANQETQYF. As DNA, the CDR3 is TGCGCCAGCAGCTCGCGGGGCGCGAACCAAGAGACCCAGTACTTC.

This clonotype has just a few counts. The chain couples TRBV7-3 to TRBJ2-5; D gene unclear. The CDR3 spans 13 residues. CDR1 SGHTA and CDR2 FQGTGA come from the germline V gene. V lost 4 bases, J lost 1 base, and 7 bases lay in between. CDR3 coding DNA: TGTGCCAGCAGCTCCTCCCTCCAAGAGACCCAGTACTTC. This encodes CASSSSLQETQYF.

V is TRBV4-3 and J is TRBJ2-1, with 9 bases fitting TRBD2. The CDR3 length is 17 residues. V dropped 1 base and J dropped 0; count of bases not matched to a gene: 4. Looked up from germline, CDR1 is LGHNA and CDR2 is YSLEER. The CDR3 nucleotides read TGCGCCAGCAGCCAAGGGGGTAGCGGGAGCTCCTACAATGAGCAGTTCTTC. Translated, it gives CASSQGGSGSSYNEQFF.

This clonotype was seen just once. The V gene is TRBV4-1, the J gene TRBJ2-7, with D unresolved. Trimming pared 0 bases from V and 1 base from J, leaving 10 bases between. This CDR3 has 15 residues. The germline V gene encodes CDR1 MGHRA and CDR2 YSYEKL. CDR3 DNA: TGCGCCAGCAGCCAAGATAAGAAGGCATCCTACGAGCAGTACTTC. Amino acids: CASSQDKKASYEQYF.

There are a few counts of this clonotype. The chain recombines TRBV29-1 with TRBJ2-3; 8 positions match TRBD2. CDR1 is SQVTM and CDR2 is ANQGSEA in the germline V gene. The CDR3 length is 15 residues. The V gene end was trimmed by 0 bases and the J gene end by 5 bases; junction bases not matched to a gene: 7. In DNA, the CDR3 is TGCAGCGTTGAAGATTACGGGGGGGCCGGAGATACGCAGTATTTT. Residues: CSVEDYGGAGDTQYF.

This chain links TRBV12-5 with TRBJ2-5, with D uncertain. V lost 1 base and J 7 bases, leaving 16 bases between the germline ends. The CDR3 has 15 residues. The germline CDR1 and CDR2 sequences are LGHNT and FRNRAP. The CDR3 DNA follows: TGTGCTAGTGGTTTGGCGCGGATAGAACGAGGGACCCAGTACTTC. It specifies CASGLARIERGTQYF.

The chain carries TRBV24-1 and TRBJ2-1; D may be TRBD1 (7 bases). The germline V and J ends were trimmed by 5 bases and 2 bases, with 15 bases remaining between them. This CDR3 has 16 amino acids. Germline CDR1 is KGHDR and CDR2 is SFDVKD. The chain's CDR3 is CATSGRQGGPYNEQFF. The CDR3 nucleotides read TGTGCCACCAGTGGGAGACAGGGAGGACCCTACAATGAGCAGTTCTTC.

The rearrangement uses TRBV6-8 and TRBJ2-7; 7 bases are shared with TRBD1. Trimming took 2 bases from V and 0 from J; bases not matched to a gene: 25. CDR3 size: 22 residues. Germline V gives CDR1 MNHGY, CDR2 SAAAGT. The DNA for the CDR3 is TGTGCCAGCAGTTACGTGGGACAGCCTCCTTACAATCGCCTATCTGACTCCTACGAGCAGTACTTC. Translated, it gives CASSYVGQPPYNRLSDSYEQYF.

This chain uses TRBV5-1 with TRBJ1-2, with D perhaps matching TRBD1 (6 bases). The CDR3 covers 14 residues. V lost 5 bases, J lost 5 bases, and 16 bases lay in between. Germline V lookup: CDR1 SGHRS, CDR2 YFSETQ. CDR3 bases: TGCGCCAGCAGAACGGGGGCGCCGGGGTATGGCTACACCTTC. This sequence encodes CASRTGAPGYGYTF.

This clonotype was seen a handful of times. The gene calls are TRBV12-3 or TRBV12-4 and TRBJ2-5; 14 bases are shared with TRBD2. There are 17 residues in the CDR3. After removal of 6 bases from V and 3 bases from J, the junction contained 9 bases not matched to a gene. The CDR3 sequence: CASRKGLAGAGEETQYF. The CDR3 bases are TGTGCCAGCAGGAAGGGACTAGCGGGAGCAGGAGAAGAGACCCAGTACTTC.

Only a few counts were recorded for this clonotype. The chain recombines TRBV29-1 with TRBJ1-2, with 12 bases lining up with TRBD1. This CDR3 spans 15 amino acids. The V gene's germline CDR1 is SQVTM and CDR2 ANQGSEA. The trim removed 3 bases at V and 2 bases at J, leaving 4 bases unmatched. CDR3 nucleotide sequence: TGCAGCGTTGACCTTGGGACAGGGGGCAACTATGGCTACACCTTC. This gives the protein CSVDLGTGGNYGYTF.

This clonotype has a handful of counts. The rearrangement links TRBV20-1 to TRBJ2-7, with 7 positions matching TRBD1. This CDR3 spans 15 amino acids. From germline, CDR1 is DFQATT and CDR2 SNEGSKA (reference sequence). Trimming removed 0 bases from V and 2 bases from J; junction bases left unmatched: 7. The CDR3 bases are TGCAGTGCTAGAGATTGGGACAGACCCACCTACGAGCAGTACTTC. Residues: CSARDWDRPTYEQYF.

The rearrangement links TRBV30 to TRBJ1-1; D might be TRBD1 (6 bases). CDR1 is GTSNPN and CDR2 is SVGIG in the germline V gene (reference sequence). Trimming left V 5 bases short and J 6 bases short, with 13 bases between. CDR3 size: 12 residues. The CDR3 DNA reads TGTGCCTGGTCCACAGGGAGCGCTGAAGCTTTCTTT. Protein product: CAWSTGSAEAFF.

J is TRBJ2-5 and V is TRBV7-9; maybe TRBD1 (6 bases). Trimming shortened V by 4 bases and J by 5 bases, and 20 bases separated the two germline ends. The CDR3 spans 16 residues. CDR1 and CDR2 from the germline V gene are SEHNR and FQNEAQ (reference sequence). CDR3 nucleotide sequence: TGTGCCAGCAGCTCCCTGGGGGCAGGGAAGATTGAGACCCAGTACTTC. As protein: CASSSLGAGKIETQYF. The full variable domain, its missing parts supplied by reference TRBV7-9 and TRBJ2-5, is DTGVSQNPRHKITKRGQNVTFRCDPISEHNRLYWYRQTLGQGPEFLTYFQNEAQLEKSRLLSDRFSAERPKGSFSTLEIQRTEQGDSAMYLCASSSLGAGKIETQYFGPGTRLLVL.

The chain combines TRBV7-2 with TRBJ2-1; 7 nucleotides line up with TRBD2. The V gene's germline CDR1 is SGHTA and CDR2 FQGNSA. The length of the CDR3 is 15 residues. The J segment lost 8 bases and the V segment lost 1 base, leaving 8 bases of the junction unmatched. CDR3 in DNA: TGTGCCAGCAGCTTAGGGGCCGGAGCGGGGCATGAGCAGTTCTTC. Translated, it gives CASSLGAGAGHEQFF. The variable domain in full, completed from reference TRBV7-2 and TRBJ2-1, reads GAGVSQSPSNKVTEKGKDVELRCDPISGHTALYWYRQSLGQGLEFLIYFQGNSAPDKSGLPSDRFSAERTGGSVSTLTIQRTQQEDSAVYLCASSLGAGAGHEQFFGPGTRLTVL.

The chain has TRBV12-5 and TRBJ1-1, with 8 bases lining up with TRBD1. CDR3 length: 14 amino acids. Trimming cost V 8 bases and J 0 bases; bases outside gene matches: 5. Germline V gene sequence: CDR1 LGHNT, CDR2 FRNRAP. This CDR3 reads CASSGGAVNTEAFF. CDR3 bases: TGTGCTAGTTCAGGGGGCGCAGTGAACACTGAAGCTTTCTTT.